Listed here are 24 T cell receptor beta chains from one sample, sequenced in a study of T cell responses to AZD1222 COVID-19 vaccine. The data were produced by immunoSEQ multiplex PCR, yet TCRdb's version contains in-frame clones alone and is incomplete. The sample lists about 150,000 clones, 87% occurring once. The input for sequencing was peripheral blood, taken 28 days after the second AZD1222 dose. Receptors originate from an adult who received the AZD1222 COVID-19 vaccine.

The chain is built from TRBV28 and TRBJ1-1; possibly TRBD1 for D (5 bases). In germline, CDR1 is MDHEN, CDR2 SYDVKM. The V end was cut by 6 bases, the J end by 6 bases, with 17 bases between. The CDR3 covers 14 residues. CDR3 DNA: TGTGCCAGCAGGGAGGGGTGGGGATCTGCTGAAGCTTTCTTT. Protein product: CASREGWGSAEAFF.

This chain uses TRBV19 with TRBJ2-4, with D perhaps matching TRBD2 (6 bases). The CDR3 spans 15 residues. Germline V CDR1 and CDR2: LNHDA, SQIVND (reference sequence). V lost 5 bases to trimming and J lost 1 base, with 12 bases between them. The CDR3 loop is CASSGGALAKNIQYF. The CDR3 DNA reads TGTGCCAGTAGTGGAGGGGCCCTGGCCAAAAACATTCAGTACTTC.

The gene calls are TRBV24-1 and TRBJ2-7, with no clear D. This CDR3 region has 17 residues. Between the trimmed V and J ends, which lost 2 bases and 0 bases, there was a span of 16 bases. CDR1 is KGHDR, CDR2 SFDVKD, per germline. CDR3 loop: CATSDYSGSHRSYEQYF. CDR3 coding DNA: TGTGCCACCAGTGATTATTCCGGCTCCCATCGCTCCTACGAGCAGTACTTC.

This chain connects TRBV5-6 to TRBJ2-1, with D perhaps TRBD1 or TRBD2 (5 bases each). CDR1 SGHDT and CDR2 YYEEEE come from the germline V gene. V was shortened by 6 bases and J by 5 bases, with 18 bases between the two germline ends. The CDR3 is 15 residues long. DNA for the CDR3: TGTGCCAGCACGTCCGGGACGAGGTTCGACAATGAGCAGTTCTTC. Translation: CASTSGTRFDNEQFF.

As concerns this clone: The limits of the CDR3 on the DNA are not certain, so only TCRdb's listed CDR3 is given. V gene TRBV21-1 combines with J gene TRBJ1-5. TRBV21-1 is a known pseudogene. The CDR3 has 20 residues if both end residues are counted. CDR3 sequence: CASSKPNGGSRYGCNQPQHF.

V usage is TRBV5-1 and J usage is TRBJ2-3; no firm D call. Germline CDR1 reads SGHRS; CDR2 reads YFSETQ. This CDR3 has 11 amino acids. Trimming shortened V by 0 bases and J by 5 bases, and 1 base separated the two germline ends. CDR3 region: CASSLEDTQYF. The DNA of the CDR3 is TGCGCCAGCAGCTTGGAAGATACGCAGTATTTT.

This chain connects TRBV3-1 (or the pseudogene TRBV3-2) to TRBJ2-3, with D hard to call. The V end was cut by 4 bases, the J end by 5 bases, with 13 bases between. CDR3 length: 14 amino acids. The V gene's germline CDR1 is LGHDT and CDR2 YNNKEL (reference sequence). The CDR3 DNA reads TGTGCCAGCAGCCTCGGGCTGAAGGGAGATACGCAGTATTTT. This encodes CASSLGLKGDTQYF.

The genes are TRBV15 and TRBJ1-1, with TRBD1 as a possible D gene (5 bases). V dropped 6 bases and J dropped 0 bases, with 20 bases sitting between them. Germline lookup yields CDR1 LNHNV and CDR2 YYDKDF (reference sequence). The CDR3 spans 17 residues. The CDR3 sequence: CATRQRGGGEVNTEAFF. In nucleotides, the CDR3 is TGTGCCACCAGACAAAGGGGTGGAGGGGAGGTGAACACTGAAGCTTTCTTT.

This clone was counted a few times. The chain joins TRBV11-2 to TRBJ2-3; TRBD2 agrees at 12 bases. The J segment lost 6 bases and the V segment lost 7 bases, leaving 8 bases of the junction unmatched. This CDR3 has 15 residues. Germline lookup yields CDR1 SGHAT and CDR2 FQNNGV. The CDR3 here is CASIKTSGSLDTQYF. CDR3 bases: TGTGCCAGCATCAAGACTAGCGGGAGCTTGGATACGCAGTATTTT.

The chain employs TRBV28 and TRBJ1-5; D call uncertain. CDR3 length: 16 residues. The germline V and J ends were trimmed by 6 bases and 2 bases, with 17 bases remaining between them. The V gene's germline CDR1 is MDHEN and CDR2 SYDVKM. The CDR3 reads CASSPGRLMGNQPQHF. The CDR3 bases are TGTGCCAGCAGCCCCGGGAGGTTAATGGGCAATCAGCCCCAGCATTTT. The complete variable domain, with remaining parts taken from reference TRBV28 and TRBJ1-5, reads DVKVTQSSRYLVKRTGEKVFLECVQDMDHENMFWYRQDPGLGLRLIYFSYDVKMKEKGDIPEGYSVSREKKERFSLILESASTNQTSMYLCASSPGRLMGNQPQHFGDGTRLSIL.

CDR3 DNA: TGTGCCAGCAGTTTTTCGGCCAAAGGATACACCTTC. Translating gives CASSFSAKGYTF. V is TRBV28 and J is TRBJ1-2; D remains unclear. Trimming removed 3 bases at V and 11 bases at J, with 13 bases between. CDR3 size: 12 residues. Germline V gene lookup returns CDR1 MDHEN and CDR2 SYDVKM.

This clone was detected a few times. This chain joins TRBV19 and TRBJ1-6; 9 nucleotides agree with TRBD1. The V gene's germline CDR1 is LNHDA and CDR2 SQIVND (reference sequence). The J segment lost 10 bases and the V segment lost 6 bases, leaving 13 bases of the junction unmatched. The CDR3 has 16 residues. CDR3 region: CASSPGSGTGTSPLHF. DNA for the CDR3: TGTGCCAGTAGCCCCGGATCCGGGACAGGGACCTCACCCCTCCACTTT.

This sequence joins TRBV9 and TRBJ1-1, with 8 bases that match TRBD1. V was clipped by 4 bases and J by 2 bases; unmatched bases: 1. The length of the CDR3 is 13 residues. From germline, CDR1 is SGDLS and CDR2 YYNGEE. The CDR3 protein is CASSQGANTEAFF. DNA for the CDR3: TGTGCCAGCAGCCAGGGGGCAAACACTGAAGCTTTCTTT.

J is TRBJ1-4 and V is TRBV4-2; possibly TRBD1 for D (5 bases). Germline V gene lookup returns CDR1 LGHNA and CDR2 YNFKEQ. The CDR3 has 17 residues. V lost 0 bases and J 8 bases, leaving 19 bases between the germline ends. The CDR3 DNA reads as TGTGCCAGCAGCCAAGAGGGGAGAAGGGGCTTACAGGAAAAACTGTTTTTT. Translating it yields CASSQEGRRGLQEKLFF.

The chain carries TRBV5-6 and TRBJ1-1, with unresolved D. Deletions cut 3 bases from V and 1 base from J, with 1 base between. Germline loops: CDR1 SGHDT, CDR2 YYEEEE. This CDR3 is 11 amino acids long. The CDR3 is CASSWNTEAFF. DNA for the CDR3: TGTGCCAGCAGCTGGAACACTGAAGCTTTCTTT.

Details on this clone: The same CDR3 is also encoded by other DNA sequences in this sample. The chain combines TRBV24-1 with TRBJ2-1; 7 nucleotides agree with TRBD2. Germline CDR1 is KGHDR and CDR2 is SFDVKD. The V segment lost 5 bases and the J segment 2 bases; nucleotides outside the gene matches: 2. The CDR3 contains 14 residues. In nucleotides, the CDR3 is TGTGCCACCAGTGGAACTAGCGCCTACAATGAGCAGTTCTTC. It specifies CATSGTSAYNEQFF.

The chain uses TRBV9 and TRBJ2-5; 7 bases line up with TRBD1. This CDR3 is built from 15 residues. Germline V gene data show CDR1 as SGDLS and CDR2 as YYNGEE. V was pared by 0 bases and J by 6 bases, with 8 bases of the junction left unmatched. CDR3 sequence (DNA): TGTGCCAGCAGCGTAGCTTCGACAGGGAGCCAGACCCAGTACTTC. It codes for CASSVASTGSQTQYF.

The sample holds one count of this clone. The chain combines TRBV23-1 with TRBJ2-3, with 13 bases identical to TRBD2. TRBV23-1 is an ORF, and what it does is uncertain. The CDR3 runs to 20 residues. V was clipped by 2 bases and J by 1 base; unmatched bases: 12. This chain's CDR3 is CASSQPGTSGNGRRTDTQYF. CDR3 bases: TGCGCCAGCAGTCAACCCGGGACTAGCGGGAACGGAAGGCGCACAGATACGCAGTATTTT.

This chain links TRBV19 with TRBJ2-5; the D gene is possibly TRBD1 (6 bases). Trimming pared 5 bases from V and 3 bases from J, leaving 10 bases between. Germline-derived CDR1 and CDR2 are LNHDA and SQIVND (reference sequence). CDR3 length equals 13 residues. The CDR3 protein is CASSQAGEETQYF. In nucleotides, the CDR3 is TGTGCCAGTAGTCAGGCAGGGGAAGAGACCCAGTACTTC.

This chain joins TRBV9 and TRBJ2-2; D is uncertain. V was clipped by 1 base and J by 4 bases, with 14 bases between them. The CDR3 spans 16 residues. Germline values: CDR1 SGDLS, CDR2 YYNGEE. The CDR3: CASSVWIRPGTGELFF. The CDR3 coding sequence is TGTGCCAGCAGCGTATGGATCCGGCCCGGCACCGGGGAGCTGTTTTTT.

This sequence joins TRBV7-9 and TRBJ2-1; 10 bases line up with TRBD2. In germline, CDR1 is SEHNR, CDR2 FQNEAQ (reference sequence). This CDR3 comprises 18 residues. V was pared by 6 bases and J by 1 base, with 12 bases of the junction left unmatched. CDR3 nucleotide sequence: TGTGCCAGCAGTTCTATAGCGGGAGGACGCTCTTCCTACAATGAGCAGTTCTTC. Amino acids: CASSSIAGGRSSYNEQFF.

This rearrangement joins TRBV10-3 to TRBJ1-1; 10 nucleotides agree with TRBD1. CDR1 and CDR2 from the germline V gene are ENHRY and SYGVKD. This CDR3 spans 17 amino acids. The V and J ends lost 8 bases and 0 bases, in that order; junction bases with no gene match: 12. The CDR3 reads CAISGGQGRSMNTEAFF. CDR3 DNA: TGTGCCATCTCCGGGGGACAGGGGAGATCAATGAACACTGAAGCTTTCTTT.

The V gene is TRBV21-1, the J gene TRBJ1-3. TRBV21-1 represents a pseudogene. The CDR3 sequence is 15 residues long. CDR3 region: CASSKIPSSGNTIYF. Written as DNA, the CDR3 is TGTGCCAGCAGCAAAATCCCGAGCTCTGGAAACACCATATATTTT.

This chain uses TRBV7-9 with TRBJ1-3; D call uncertain. Germline loops: CDR1 SEHNR, CDR2 FQNEAQ (reference sequence). V lost 6 bases and J 3 bases, leaving 12 bases between the germline ends. The CDR3 extends over 14 amino acids. In DNA, the CDR3 is TGTGCCAGCAGATTAACCCGGGGTGGAAACACCATATATTTT. It translates to CASRLTRGGNTIYF.